A single sample is the source of the 27 T cell receptor beta chains below, sequenced in a study of identical twins. Each CDR3 protein gets one entry after TCRdb re-called the 5' RACE reads with MiXCR. This sample has about 100,000 distinct CDR3 sequences, with about 5.6% found just once. Sequencing was done on a sample of memory T cells sorted from blood. The receptors were sampled from a woman aged 45-59 years in good health.

This clonotype was recorded many times. For the CDR3, the DNA is TGCGCCAGCAGCCTTCAACAGGGGAGCACAGATACGCAGTATTTT. It is translated as CASSLQQGSTDTQYF. The V call is TRBV4-1, the J call TRBJ2-3; TRBD1 matches 7 bases. The junction had 4 bases not matched to a gene; V was cut back by 4 bases and J by 0 bases. The CDR3 covers 15 residues. CDR1 and CDR2 (germline): MGHRA, YSYEKL.

There are many counts of this clonotype. The chain employs TRBV2 and TRBJ2-3; perhaps TRBD1 as D (7 bases). V dropped 5 bases and J dropped 3 bases, with 18 bases sitting between them. Germline V lookup: CDR1 SNHLY, CDR2 FYNNEI. The CDR3 is 16 amino acids. The chain's CDR3 is CASSQIGSGGTDTQYF. Written as DNA, the CDR3 is TGTGCCAGCAGTCAAATCGGGTCAGGGGGGACAGATACGCAGTATTTT.

At least ten counts were recorded for this clonotype. V gene TRBV29-1 combines with J gene TRBJ2-3, with TRBD2 as a possible D gene (5 bases). V lost 6 bases and J 8 bases, leaving 12 bases between the germline ends. CDR3 length equals 11 residues. CDR1 is SQVTM, CDR2 ANQGSEA, per germline. CDR3 loop: CSVVVAGTQYF. CDR3 nucleotide sequence: TGCAGCGTCGTCGTTGCGGGTACGCAGTATTTT.

This clonotype was seen at least ten times. J is TRBJ2-1 and V is TRBV15; D ambiguous. V lost 0 bases to trimming and J lost 12 bases, with 15 bases between them. CDR1 is LNHNV, CDR2 YYDKDF, per germline (reference sequence). The CDR3 is 14 amino acids. The CDR3 is CATSRDRSSSTQFF. CDR3 sequence (DNA): TGTGCCACCAGCAGAGATAGGAGCTCTTCGACGCAGTTCTTC.

At least ten counts were recorded for this clonotype. The rearrangement uses TRBV9 and TRBJ2-2; 8 bases align to TRBD2. CDR1 SGDLS and CDR2 YYNGEE come from the germline V gene. This CDR3 has 16 amino acids. Trimming cost V 3 bases and J 6 bases; bases outside gene matches: 10. The CDR3 protein is CASSDPQRERAGELFF. In DNA, the CDR3 is TGTGCCAGCAGCGACCCCCAGCGGGAGCGGGCCGGGGAGCTGTTTTTT.

The sample holds a few counts of this clonotype. At one end, the junction sequence differs from germline, possibly due to a read error. This chain uses TRBV18 with TRBJ2-1; D is undetermined. This CDR3 is 12 amino acids long. Germline V gene sequence: CDR1 KGHSH, CDR2 LQKENI. The CDR3 sequence is CASLPGPSEQFF. In DNA form, the CDR3 reads TGTGCCAGCTTACCAGGCCCATCTGAGCAGTTCTTC.

This clonotype was seen ten or more times. The V and J genes are TRBV20-1 and TRBJ2-3; D ambiguous. CDR1 and CDR2 (germline): DFQATT, SNEGSKA (reference sequence). V was trimmed by 1 base and J by 3 bases, leaving 5 bases between them. The CDR3 length is 12 residues. CDR3 sequence: CSARALTDTQYF. The CDR3 region has the DNA TGCAGTGCTAGAGCGCTGACAGATACGCAGTATTTT.

This clonotype was observed at least ten times. The genes are TRBV29-1 and TRBJ2-2; D is possibly TRBD1 or TRBD2 (6 bases each). V lost 6 bases to trimming and J lost 3 bases, with 17 bases between them. Germline V gives CDR1 SQVTM, CDR2 ANQGSEA. This CDR3 comprises 15 residues. The CDR3 loop reads CSVGGGSGDTGELFF. CDR3 nucleotides: TGCAGCGTCGGAGGGGGTAGCGGTGACACCGGGGAGCTGTTTTTT.

This clonotype was picked up many times. The rearrangement joins TRBV20-1 to TRBJ2-5; maybe TRBD1 (6 bases). Trimming cost V 4 bases and J 3 bases, with 9 bases left between them. The CDR3 extends over 12 amino acids. The V gene's germline CDR1 is DFQATT and CDR2 SNEGSKA (reference sequence). CDR3 coding DNA: TGCAGTGCTAACAGGGAGAAAGAGACCCAGTACTTC. This sequence encodes CSANREKETQYF.

This clonotype occurred a few times. V is TRBV12-3 or TRBV12-4 and J is TRBJ2-7, with 9 positions matching TRBD1. Losses at the gene ends were 6 bases for V and 1 base for J; bases not matched to a gene: 7. The CDR3 sequence is 15 residues long. CDR3 in amino acids: CASSPGQGRSYEQYV. CDR3 coding DNA: TGTGCCAGCAGCCCCGGACAGGGGAGGTCCTACGAGCAGTACGTC.

This clonotype was recorded many times. The V gene is TRBV10-3, the J gene TRBJ2-7, with D perhaps given as TRBD1 or TRBD2 (6 bases each). The CDR3 sequence is 14 residues long. Between the trimmed V and J ends, which lost 4 bases and 6 bases, there was a span of 16 bases. Germline CDR1 reads ENHRY; CDR2 reads SYGVKD. The chain's CDR3 is CAISVSARGGEQYV. In nucleotides, the CDR3 is TGTGCCATCAGTGTATCAGCCAGGGGAGGCGAGCAGTACGTC.

This clonotype has at least ten counts. The chain is built from TRBV5-6 and TRBJ2-7; D gene ambiguous. This CDR3 contains 14 residues. With 4 bases removed from V and 7 bases from J, the gap between germline ends came to 18 bases. Looked up from germline, CDR1 is SGHDT and CDR2 is YYEEEE. The CDR3 region is CASSGRRTLGEQYV. CDR3 nucleotide sequence: TGTGCCAGCAGCGGGCGCCGGACCCTAGGGGAGCAGTACGTC.

This clonotype has ten or more counts. The chain carries TRBV29-1 and TRBJ2-2; the match to TRBD2 covers 7 bases. Germline V lookup: CDR1 SQVTM, CDR2 ANQGSEA. This CDR3 comprises 13 residues. Trimming cost V 2 bases and J 7 bases; bases outside gene matches: 4. The DNA for the CDR3 is TGCAGCGTTGAAACTAGCGAGGGCGGGGAGCTGTTTTTT. It codes for CSVETSEGGELFF.

This clonotype was observed a few times. DNA for the CDR3: TGTGCCAGCAGCCGGACAGGGGGAAGAACTGAAGCTTTCTTT. The encoded protein is CASSRTGGRTEAFF. V and J are TRBV3-1 and TRBJ1-1, with 10 bases identical to TRBD1. Germline V CDR1 and CDR2: LGHDT, YNNKEL (reference sequence). Losses at the gene ends were 4 bases for V and 5 bases for J; bases not matched to a gene: 4. This CDR3 comprises 14 residues.

This clonotype came up many times. The J gene is TRBJ1-4, the V gene TRBV7-2; D is unclear. Germline loops: CDR1 SGHTA, CDR2 FQGNSA. The CDR3 covers 14 residues. The ends were cut back, 1 base at V and 11 bases at J, with 14 bases in the middle. The CDR3 bases are TGTGCCAGCAGCTTAGATGTCAGTACAGAGAAACTGTTTTTT. Translated: CASSLDVSTEKLFF.

This clonotype was picked up many times. The chain has TRBV20-1 and TRBJ2-1, with a weak D call TRBD1 (6 bases). Deletions cut 6 bases from V and 8 bases from J, with 11 bases between. Germline CDR1 and CDR2: DFQATT and SNEGSKA (reference sequence). The CDR3 runs to 11 residues. CDR3 protein: CSALTGYEQFF. In DNA, the CDR3 is TGCAGTGCGCTAACAGGGTATGAGCAGTTCTTC.

This chain joins TRBV29-1 and TRBJ2-5; 12 bases line up with TRBD2. This CDR3 comprises 13 residues. From germline, CDR1 is SQVTM and CDR2 ANQGSEA. After removal of 7 bases from V and 7 bases from J, the junction contained 7 bases not matched to a gene. The CDR3 DNA sequence: TGCAGCGCCGAACTAGCGGGGGGTGGGACCCAGTACTTC. Protein sequence: CSAELAGGGTQYF.

The chain couples TRBV12-3 or TRBV12-4 to TRBJ2-6; 11 nucleotides line up with TRBD1. The CDR3 is made up of 20 amino acids. Trimming removed 5 bases from V and 0 bases from J; junction bases left unmatched: 12. CDR3 in amino acids: CASSPLWDRGVPSGANVLTF. Written as DNA, the CDR3 is TGTGCCAGCAGTCCCCTCTGGGACAGGGGGGTTCCCTCTGGGGCCAACGTCCTGACTTTC.

This clonotype has at least ten counts. V usage is TRBV5-1 and J usage is TRBJ1-1, with 7 positions matching TRBD1. V was clipped by 4 bases and J by 5 bases; unmatched bases: 8. The CDR3 runs 14 residues. The germline V gene has CDR1 SGHRS and CDR2 YFSETQ. The DNA of the CDR3 is TGCGCCAGCAGCCTAAGACAGGGCGGAACTGAAGCTTTCTTT. This sequence encodes CASSLRQGGTEAFF. The full variable domain, in which reference TRBV5-1 and TRBJ1-1 provide the parts outside the CDR3, is KAGVTQTPRYLIKTRGQQVTLSCSPISGHRSVSWYQQTPGQGLQFLFEYFSETQRNKGNFPGRFSGRQFSNSRSEMNVSTLELGDSALYLCASSLRQGGTEAFFGQGTRLTVV.

This clonotype was observed at least ten times. The rearrangement uses TRBV29-1 and TRBJ2-1; the match to TRBD1 covers 7 bases. Per the germline V gene, CDR1 is SQVTM and CDR2 is ANQGSEA. J was trimmed by 5 bases and V by 5 bases; bases with no gene match: 3. CDR3 size: 12 residues. Here the CDR3 reads CSVMDRNNEQFF. The CDR3 nucleotides are TGCAGCGTTATGGACAGGAACAATGAGCAGTTCTTC.

This clonotype was detected ten times or more. The chain uses TRBV10-3 and TRBJ2-1, with 12 bases identical to TRBD2. The CDR3 is 14 amino acids. V lost 9 bases to trimming and J lost 9 bases; unmatched junction nucleotides: 9. CDR1 and CDR2 from the germline V gene are ENHRY and SYGVKD. The CDR3 bases are TGTGCCATTCTCCGGACTAGCGGGAAGGCTGAGCAGTTCTTC. This gives the protein CAILRTSGKAEQFF.

This clonotype was counted many times. The chain couples TRBV5-1 to TRBJ1-4; D is unresolved. Germline values: CDR1 SGHRS, CDR2 YFSETQ. Deletions cut 0 bases from V and 3 bases from J, with 12 bases between. The CDR3 loop spans 16 amino acids. CDR3 sequence (DNA): TGCGCCAGCAGCTTGGAAGGGTTCTTTTCTAATGAAAAACTGTTTTTT. Its protein is CASSLEGFFSNEKLFF.

This clonotype was seen repeatedly, ten times or more. The V and J genes are TRBV20-1 and TRBJ2-1, with TRBD1 matching 8 bases. Germline V gives CDR1 DFQATT, CDR2 SNEGSKA (reference sequence). The J segment lost 9 bases and the V segment lost 5 bases, leaving 9 bases of the junction unmatched. There are 13 residues in the CDR3. As DNA, the CDR3 is TGCAGTGCTCGCAGGACAGGGACGGGTGAGCAGTTCTTC. It is translated as CSARRTGTGEQFF.

A few counts support this clonotype. The chain has TRBV7-8 and TRBJ2-7; TRBD2 aligns across 8 bases. Germline lookup yields CDR1 SGHVS and CDR2 FQNEAQ. V dropped 1 base and J dropped 3; count of bases not matched to a gene: 5. This CDR3 contains 15 residues. Here the CDR3 reads CASSLGAGGHYEQYF. CDR3 sequence (DNA): TGTGCCAGCAGCTTAGGTGCGGGAGGACACTACGAGCAGTACTTC.

This clonotype was recorded at least ten times. V and J are TRBV7-6 and TRBJ2-3, with 14 bases that match TRBD2. V was pared by 5 bases and J by 3 bases, with 7 bases of the junction left unmatched. Germline CDR1 and CDR2: SGHVS and FNYEAQ. This CDR3 contains 17 residues. The DNA of the CDR3 is TGTGCCAGCAGCCCCGACAGACTAGCGGGAGGGACAGATACGCAGTATTTT. Residues: CASSPDRLAGGTDTQYF.

This clonotype appeared many times. The chain is built from TRBV5-1 and TRBJ1-2, with 8 bases that match TRBD1. V lost 4 bases, J lost 6 bases, and 8 bases stayed unmatched. The CDR3 spans 14 residues. The germline V gene encodes CDR1 SGHRS and CDR2 YFSETQ. The CDR3 nucleotides are TGCGCCAGCAGCGCAAACACAGGGGGTGATGGCTACACCTTC. Translation gives CASSANTGGDGYTF.

This clonotype was observed at least ten times. The J gene is TRBJ2-7, the V gene TRBV12-3 or TRBV12-4; tentatively, D is TRBD1 (6 bases). The CDR3 is made up of 15 amino acids. With 0 bases removed from V and 6 bases from J, the gap between germline ends came to 15 bases. The CDR3 reads CASSLASGALVEQYF. Here the CDR3 DNA reads TGTGCCAGCAGTTTAGCGTCAGGGGCGTTAGTCGAGCAGTACTTC.